This TCR beta chain was identified in a study of blood T cell repertoires in COVID-19. The repertoire was sequenced with immunoSEQ multiplex PCR; TCRdb's copy has only in-frame clones and lacks some. The sample records some 110,000 clones, approximately 87% being singletons. CDR1 and CDR2 (germline): SGHNT, YENEEA. Unmatched junction bases numbered 2, after V lost 3 bases and J lost 0 bases. CDR3 length: 15 residues. The J gene is TRBJ2-1, the V gene TRBV11-3, with TRBD2 identical over 7 bases. Sequencing was done on a sample of peripheral blood. The sequence was collected from a man aged 70 or older who had recovered from COVID-19. The CDR3: CASSFSGGSYNEQFF. The CDR3 DNA reads as TGTGCCAGCAGCTTTTCGGGGGGCTCCTACAATGAGCAGTTCTTC.